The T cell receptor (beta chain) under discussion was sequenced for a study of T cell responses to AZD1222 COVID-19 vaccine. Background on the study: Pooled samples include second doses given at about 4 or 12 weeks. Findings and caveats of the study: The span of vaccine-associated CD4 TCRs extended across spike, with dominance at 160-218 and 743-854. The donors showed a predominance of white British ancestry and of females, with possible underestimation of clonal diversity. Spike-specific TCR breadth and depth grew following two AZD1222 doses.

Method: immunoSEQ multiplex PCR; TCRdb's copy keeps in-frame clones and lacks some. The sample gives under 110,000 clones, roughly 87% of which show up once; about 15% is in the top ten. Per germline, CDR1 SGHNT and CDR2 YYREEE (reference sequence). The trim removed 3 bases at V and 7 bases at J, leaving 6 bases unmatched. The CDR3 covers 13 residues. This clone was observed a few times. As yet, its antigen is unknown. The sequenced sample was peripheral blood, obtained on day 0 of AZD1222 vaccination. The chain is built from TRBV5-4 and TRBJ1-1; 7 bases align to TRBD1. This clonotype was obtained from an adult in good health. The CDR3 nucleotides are TGTGCCAGCAGCTCGGCAGGGGGGCTTGAAGCTTTCTTT. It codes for CASSSAGGLEAFF. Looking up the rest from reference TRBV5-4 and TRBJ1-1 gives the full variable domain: ETGVTQSPTHLIKTRGQQVTLRCSSQSGHNTVSWYQQALGQGPQFIFQYYREEENGRGNFPPRFSGLQFPNYSSELNVNALELDDSALYLCASSSAGGLEAFFGQGTRLTVV.